This TCR beta chain was sequenced during a study of T-cell reconstitution after alpha-beta-depleted transplantation in children. Regarding the study as a whole: Hyperexpanded clones declined; after one year, newly produced T cells mostly supplied diversity. Recipient T cells and thymic progenitors that survived gave rise to the high TCRbeta diversity observed at day 60 in some patients. By about two months after transplant, alpha-beta T cells reportedly arose from several hundred graft clones that had expanded.

As it was prepared, the TCRbeta library received unique molecular identifiers. TCRdb passed the PCR reads through MiXCR, listing each CDR3 protein once. The table has about 4,000 distinct CDR3 sequences, around 9.8% seen once; the top ten hold around 42%. This clonotype was recorded at least ten times. Antigen specificity is unknown. The starting material was PBMCs, mostly from graft donor cells, obtained 180 days after TCRalphabeta/CD19-depleted stem cell transplant. The receptor comes from a male patient between 2 and 10 years old who had a stem cell transplant for acute lymphoblastic leukemia, so the T cells may come from the graft donor.

The CDR3 sequence is CASSYSIETQYF. CDR3 nucleotide sequence: TGTGCCAGCAGTTACTCGATTGAGACCCAGTACTTC. The chain has TRBV6-2 or TRBV6-3 and TRBJ2-5; no definite D call. Germline CDR1 and CDR2: MNHEY and SVGEGT. The ends were cut back, 0 bases at V and 5 bases at J, with 4 bases in the middle. The CDR3 length is 12 residues.